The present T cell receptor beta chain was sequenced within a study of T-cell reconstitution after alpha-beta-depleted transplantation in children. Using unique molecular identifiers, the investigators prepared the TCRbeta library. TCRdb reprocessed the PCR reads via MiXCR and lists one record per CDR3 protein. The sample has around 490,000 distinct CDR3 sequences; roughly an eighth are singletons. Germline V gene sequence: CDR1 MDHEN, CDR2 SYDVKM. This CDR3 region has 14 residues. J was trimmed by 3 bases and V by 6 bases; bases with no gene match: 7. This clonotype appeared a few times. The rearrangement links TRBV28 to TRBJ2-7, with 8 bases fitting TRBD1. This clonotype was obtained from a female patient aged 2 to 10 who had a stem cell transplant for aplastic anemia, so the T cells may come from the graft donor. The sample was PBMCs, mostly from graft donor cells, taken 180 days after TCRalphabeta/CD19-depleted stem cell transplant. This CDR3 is CASRLPDRVYEQYF. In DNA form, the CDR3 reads TGTGCCAGCAGACTCCCGGACAGGGTCTACGAGCAGTACTTC.